This is a list of T cell receptor beta chains from one sample in a study of control samples from healthy donors and cancer patients. Assay: immunoSEQ multiplex PCR; the TCRdb copy retains only in-frame clones and omits some. The table lists about 120,000 clones, approximately 92% of them singletons. The sequencing sample was made of PBMCs. All receptors derive from a man at least 80 years old with head and neck cancer. CDR3s include the opening cysteine and the closing phenylalanine or tryptophan. The D gene is left open where the match is weak. Clone size appears in some rows only: once, few, many, or a class for an expanded clone.

cdr3_aa cdr3_nt cdr3_length j_call v_call d_call clone_size
CATQGTGKGGAFF TGTGCCACCCAAGGGACAGGCAAGGGAGGAGCTTTCTTT 13 TRBJ1-1 TRBV19 TRBD1 -
CASSLAVTPGNTIYF TGTGCCAGCAGCTTGGCGGTTACCCCTGGAAACACCATATATTTT 15 TRBJ1-3 TRBV11-1 - once
CASSRVSAEAFF TGTGCCAGCAGCCGCGTGAGTGCTGAAGCTTTCTTT 12 TRBJ1-1 TRBV12-3/TRBV12-4 - once
CASSRGIQYEQYF TGTGCCAGCTCAAGGGGTATCCAATACGAGCAGTACTTC 13 TRBJ2-7 TRBV18 - -
CASSQDRASGMRDEQFF TGCGCCAGCAGCCAAGATAGAGCTAGCGGGATGAGGGATGAGCAGTTCTTC 17 TRBJ2-1 TRBV4-3 TRBD2 -
CASSPGGLAEAFF TGTGCCAGCTCTCCGGGGGGCTTGGCTGAAGCTTTCTTT 13 TRBJ1-1 TRBV18 - -
CSVGTSGVTMETQYF TGCAGCGTGGGGACTAGCGGGGTCACTATGGAGACCCAGTACTTC 15 TRBJ2-5 TRBV29-1 TRBD2 -
CASSQETGVDYGYTF TGTGCCAGTAGCCAAGAGACAGGGGTCGACTATGGCTACACCTTC 15 TRBJ1-2 TRBV19 TRBD1 -
CASSLGSGGQETQYF TGTGCCAGCAGCTTAGGCTCAGGCGGCCAAGAGACCCAGTACTTC 15 TRBJ2-5 TRBV13 - -
CASSITGRGEAFF TGTGCCAGTAGTATAACGGGCAGGGGGGAGGCTTTCTTT 13 TRBJ1-1 TRBV19 TRBD1 -
CASSWWTGGQVEQYF TGTGCCAGCAGCTGGTGGACAGGGGGCCAGGTCGAGCAGTACTTC 15 TRBJ2-7 TRBV5-5 TRBD1 -
CASSQAPRFGQETQYF TGTGCCAGCAGCCAAGCGCCCCGGTTCGGCCAAGAGACCCAGTACTTC 16 TRBJ2-5 TRBV14 - -
CASSLPGGSTEAFF TGTGCCAGCAGTCTCCCGGGGGGGAGCACTGAAGCTTTCTTT 14 TRBJ1-1 TRBV27 - -
CASSLGQGYGYTF TGTGCCAGCAGCTTAGGTCAGGGGTATGGCTACACCTTC 13 TRBJ1-2 TRBV7-9 - -
CASSVARSGRTGELFF TGTGCCAGCAGCGTAGCTCGTAGCGGGAGGACCGGGGAGCTGTTTTTT 16 TRBJ2-2 TRBV9 TRBD2 -
CASSVTGVLENLNYGYTF TGTGCCAGCAGCGTAACAGGGGTACTAGAAAATCTCAACTATGGCTACACCTTC 18 TRBJ1-2 TRBV9 TRBD1 -
CASSPVLGYTF TGTGCCAGCAGCCCGGTTCTTGGCTACACCTTC 11 TRBJ1-2 TRBV11-3 - few
CASMGSGVTAFF TGTGCCAGCATGGGGAGTGGAGTGACAGCTTTCTTT 12 TRBJ1-1 TRBV28 - -
CASSSRGGYQPQHF TGTGCCAGCAGTTCACGAGGAGGGTATCAGCCCCAGCATTTT 14 TRBJ1-5 TRBV6-5 - -
CASSLRGEGGGYTF TGTGCCAGCAGCCTGCGGGGAGAAGGAGGTGGCTACACCTTC 14 TRBJ1-2 TRBV3-1/TRBV3-2 - -
CASAGGRADTGELFF TGTGCCAGCGCAGGCGGGAGGGCCGACACCGGGGAGCTGTTTTTT 15 TRBJ2-2 TRBV6-5 TRBD2 -
CASSQARGGRGGEQFF TGTGCCAGCAGCCAAGCTCGGGGCGGGAGGGGCGGTGAGCAGTTCTTC 16 TRBJ2-1 TRBV4-2 TRBD2 once